Below are 11 T cell receptor beta chains sequenced from a single sample in a study of response to subunit inactivated influenza vaccine. TCRdb passed the RT-PCR reads through MiXCR, listing each CDR3 protein once. The table has 500,000 to 600,000 distinct CDR3 sequences, about 11% seen once. In addition, the sample was reused for a study of T cells expressing NK-cell markers. From that study: The cDNA for TCR beta came from 5'RACE template switching with UMIs.

The sequenced sample was PBMCs from blood, obtained on the day of vaccination. Receptors originate from a man aged 45-65 years who received an inactivated influenza vaccine.

This clonotype came up a few times. The CDR3 region has the DNA TGTGCCTGGACCAGACAGGGAAACACCGGGGAGCTGTTTTTT. Translated, it gives CAWTRQGNTGELFF. The J gene is TRBJ2-2, the V gene TRBV30, with TRBD1 identical over 7 bases. CDR3 size: 14 residues. The germline CDR1 and CDR2 sequences are GTSNPN and SVGIG (reference sequence). Trimming at V came to 4 bases and at J to 2 bases, leaving 4 bases not matched to a gene.

This clonotype has just a few counts. CDR3 sequence reads: CASSPPPSHSPHNEQFF. In nucleotides, the CDR3 is TGTGCCAGCAGCCCTCCTCCCAGCCATTCCCCTCACAATGAGCAGTTCTTC. The chain has TRBV7-9 and TRBJ2-1; D is undetermined. Trimming left V 5 bases short and J 5 bases short, with 22 bases between. Germline V gene lookup returns CDR1 SEHNR and CDR2 FQNEAQ (reference sequence). The CDR3 totals 17 residues.

V usage is TRBV18 and J usage is TRBJ1-1; D is undetermined. This CDR3 has 14 residues. Per the germline V gene, CDR1 is KGHSH and CDR2 is LQKENI. V was shortened by 6 bases and J by 1 base, with 12 bases between the two germline ends. The chain's CDR3 is CASSTKQGNTEAFF. DNA for the CDR3: TGTGCCAGCTCTACAAAGCAAGGGAACACTGAAGCTTTCTTT.

This clonotype occurred a few times. This chain links TRBV20-1 with TRBJ2-5; 8 nucleotides match TRBD2. This CDR3 is built from 15 residues. Germline-derived CDR1 and CDR2 are DFQATT and SNEGSKA (reference sequence). V gave up 0 bases and J gave up 1 base; unmatched junction bases: 4. The CDR3 is CSARDATSGQETQYF. The CDR3 bases are TGCAGTGCTAGAGATGCCACTAGCGGCCAAGAGACCCAGTACTTC.

There are many counts of this clonotype. Germline and junction disagree at one end, which may indicate a read error. The rearrangement links TRBV4-2 to TRBJ1-1; D gene ambiguous. Germline-derived CDR1 and CDR2 are LGHNA and YNFKEQ. CDR3 size: 13 residues. The CDR3 DNA reads TGCGCCAGCAGTCCCTCAGGGAACACTGAAGCTTTCTTT. This sequence encodes CASSPSGNTEAFF.

This clonotype was counted only a few times. The V call is TRBV7-2, the J call TRBJ2-1, with D tentatively TRBD2 (5 bases). CDR3 size: 14 residues. Germline CDR1 reads SGHTA; CDR2 reads FQGNSA. V was cut by 4 bases and J by 8 bases, with 15 bases left in between. CDR3: CASSYTRFDDEQFF. The CDR3 bases are TGTGCCAGCAGCTACACTAGGTTTGACGATGAGCAGTTCTTC.

This chain's CDR3 is CASSFEAGVNEQFF. CDR3 DNA sequence: TGTGCCAGCAGCTTCGAGGCGGGAGTCAATGAGCAGTTCTTC. The J gene is TRBJ2-1, the V gene TRBV12-3 or TRBV12-4; 7 bases are shared with TRBD2. CDR3 size: 14 residues. V shed 6 bases and J 6 bases; nucleotides not matched to a gene: 8.

The rearrangement uses TRBV12-3 or TRBV12-4 and TRBJ1-5; D remains ambiguous. The V end lost 6 bases, the J end lost 0 bases, and 12 bases lay between the germline ends. CDR3 length: 15 amino acids. CDR3 nucleotide sequence: TGTGCCAGCAGCTCTTTCAGGAATAGCAATCAGCCCCAGCATTTT. This codes for CASSSFRNSNQPQHF.

In nucleotides, the CDR3 is TGTGCCAGCAGCCCGGGTAGGGTTATGTACGAGCAGTACTTC. Its translation: CASSPGRVMYEQYF. This sequence joins TRBV9 and TRBJ2-7; D uncertain. The CDR3 contains 14 residues. Germline assignment: CDR1 SGDLS and CDR2 YYNGEE. V lost 4 bases to trimming and J lost 4 bases, with 15 bases between them.

Turning to this clonotype: This may be a read error: a much more frequent sequence differs by one nucleotide. This chain uses TRBV28 with TRBJ1-6, with 7 bases matching TRBD1. CDR1 and CDR2 from the germline V gene are MDHEN and SYDVKM. The CDR3 consists of 16 residues. V shed 6 bases and J 6 bases; nucleotides not matched to a gene: 11. The CDR3 DNA reads TGTGCCAGCAGCTCCGGACAGGCGGCCGTTAATTCACCCCTCCACTTT. Translating it yields CASSSGQAAVNSPLHF.

The chain is built from TRBV28 and TRBJ1-5; no clear D. Germline assignment: CDR1 MDHEN and CDR2 SYDVKM. The CDR3 totals 16 residues. The germline V and J ends were trimmed by 4 bases and 1 base, with 14 bases remaining between them. The CDR3: CASSSTGGPSNQPQHF. Written as DNA, the CDR3 is TGTGCCAGCAGTTCTACGGGAGGGCCAAGCAATCAGCCCCAGCATTTT.